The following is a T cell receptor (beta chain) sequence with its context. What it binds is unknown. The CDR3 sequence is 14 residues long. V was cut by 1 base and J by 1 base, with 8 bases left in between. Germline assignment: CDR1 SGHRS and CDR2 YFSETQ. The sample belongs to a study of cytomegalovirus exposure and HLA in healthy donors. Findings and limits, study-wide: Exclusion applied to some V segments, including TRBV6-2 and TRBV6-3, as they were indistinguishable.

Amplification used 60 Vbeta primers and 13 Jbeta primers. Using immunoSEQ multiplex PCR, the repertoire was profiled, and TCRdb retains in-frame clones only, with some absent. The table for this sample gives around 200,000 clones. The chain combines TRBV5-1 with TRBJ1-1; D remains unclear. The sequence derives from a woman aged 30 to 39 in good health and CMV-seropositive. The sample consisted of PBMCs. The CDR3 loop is CASSLSPGNTEAFF. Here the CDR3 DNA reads TGCGCCAGCAGCTTGTCCCCGGGGAACACTGAAGCTTTCTTT.